This is a list of T cell receptor beta chains from one sample in a study of T cell responses to AZD1222 COVID-19 vaccine. TCRdb keeps only in-frame clones here, not all; method: immunoSEQ multiplex PCR. This table has approximately 110,000 clones, approximately 92% appearing once. The source material was peripheral blood, sampled on day 0 of AZD1222 vaccination. The receptors here all came from an adult in good health. Both conserved end residues are part of each CDR3. A D gene is named only where the DNA matches it firmly. Clone size appears in some rows only: once, few, many, or a class for an expanded clone.

d_gene: TRBD1; v_gene: TRBV12-5; j_gene: TRBJ1-2; abundance: -; CDR3nt: TGTGCTAGTGGACGTGGACAGGGCGGTAACTATGGCTACACCTTC; CDR3aa: CASGRGQGGNYGYTF
d_gene: -; v_gene: TRBV4-3; j_gene: TRBJ1-3; abundance: -; CDR3nt: TGCGCCAGCAGCCAAGTTATATCCGGAGTCAGCTCTGGAAACACCATATATTTT; CDR3aa: CASSQVISGVSSGNTIYF
d_gene: -; v_gene: TRBV29-1; j_gene: TRBJ1-4; abundance: -; CDR3nt: TGCAGCGTTATAGGGGGTGCGGAAAAACTGTTTTTT; CDR3aa: CSVIGGAEKLFF
d_gene: -; v_gene: TRBV6-6; j_gene: TRBJ1-2; abundance: -; CDR3nt: TGTGCCAGCAGTTACCTGTCCAACCTGCGGAGCTACACCTTC; CDR3aa: CASSYLSNLRSYTF
d_gene: TRBD2; v_gene: TRBV7-2; j_gene: TRBJ2-7; abundance: -; CDR3nt: TGTGCCAGCAGCGCGCGGACTAGCGGATACGAGCAGTACTTC; CDR3aa: CASSARTSGYEQYF
d_gene: -; v_gene: TRBV3-1/TRBV3-2; j_gene: TRBJ1-5; abundance: -; CDR3nt: TGTGCCAGCAGCCAAGAATTTCAGACAAATCAGCCCCAGCATTTT; CDR3aa: CASSQEFQTNQPQHF
d_gene: -; v_gene: TRBV5-6; j_gene: TRBJ1-1; abundance: -; CDR3nt: TGTGCCAGCAGCCCGGTTACAAACACTGAAGCTTTCTTT; CDR3aa: CASSPVTNTEAFF
d_gene: -; v_gene: TRBV29-1; j_gene: TRBJ2-3; abundance: -; CDR3nt: TGCAGCGTTGTCCGCCGGCCCACAGATACGCAGTATTTT; CDR3aa: CSVVRRPTDTQYF
d_gene: TRBD1; v_gene: TRBV11-3; j_gene: TRBJ1-6; abundance: -; CDR3nt: TGTGCCAGCAGCCACGAGCGGACAGGACTTAATTCACCCCTCCACTTT; CDR3aa: CASSHERTGLNSPLHF
d_gene: -; v_gene: TRBV11-3; j_gene: TRBJ2-1; abundance: once; CDR3nt: TGTGCCAGCAGCTTAGATTCACAATACAATGAGCAGTTCTTC; CDR3aa: CASSLDSQYNEQFF
d_gene: -; v_gene: TRBV7-6; j_gene: TRBJ2-5; abundance: -; CDR3nt: TGTGCCAGCAGCGAGAGCGGGCCCCCAGGAGAGACCCAGTACTTC; CDR3aa: CASSESGPPGETQYF
d_gene: TRBD1; v_gene: TRBV11-3; j_gene: TRBJ2-1; abundance: -; CDR3nt: TGTGCCAGCAGCTTACGGCAGGGGGACAATGAGCAGTTCTTC; CDR3aa: CASSLRQGDNEQFF
d_gene: -; v_gene: TRBV30; j_gene: TRBJ1-2; abundance: -; CDR3nt: TGTGCCTGGAGTCATCGGGCCGCGGGGCACTACACCTTC; CDR3aa: CAWSHRAAGHYTF
d_gene: -; v_gene: TRBV7-3; j_gene: TRBJ2-3; abundance: -; CDR3nt: TGTGCCAGCAGCCCTAACCGGGGGGCTGGGGATACGCAGTATTTT; CDR3aa: CASSPNRGAGDTQYF
d_gene: TRBD2; v_gene: TRBV6-5; j_gene: TRBJ2-7; abundance: once; CDR3nt: TGTGCCAGCAGTACTAGCGTGGGGACCTACGAGCAGTACTTC; CDR3aa: CASSTSVGTYEQYF
d_gene: -; v_gene: TRBV15; j_gene: TRBJ2-2; abundance: once; CDR3nt: TGTGCCACCAGCAGAGATAGGGTTGCCGGGGAGCTGTTTTTT; CDR3aa: CATSRDRVAGELFF
d_gene: TRBD1; v_gene: TRBV19; j_gene: TRBJ1-2; abundance: -; CDR3nt: TGTGCCAGTAGTAGAACAGGGGTTAATGGCTACACCTTC; CDR3aa: CASSRTGVNGYTF
d_gene: -; v_gene: TRBV7-3; j_gene: TRBJ1-4; abundance: -; CDR3nt: TGTGCCAGCAGCTCCGGATCTCCCGGGGAAAAACTGTTTTTT; CDR3aa: CASSSGSPGEKLFF
d_gene: -; v_gene: TRBV12-3/TRBV12-4; j_gene: TRBJ1-1; abundance: -; CDR3nt: TGTGCCAGCAGTTTGGGGGCGAACACTGAAGCTTTCTTT; CDR3aa: CASSLGANTEAFF
d_gene: -; v_gene: TRBV30; j_gene: TRBJ1-5; abundance: -; CDR3nt: TGTGCCTGGAGTCTAGGCGGGCAGCCCCAGCATTTT; CDR3aa: CAWSLGGQPQHF
d_gene: TRBD1; v_gene: TRBV3-1/TRBV3-2; j_gene: TRBJ2-2; abundance: -; CDR3nt: TGTGCCAGCAGCCGCCTTACCCAGGGGGCCGGGGAGCTGTTTTTT; CDR3aa: CASSRLTQGAGELFF
d_gene: -; v_gene: TRBV27; j_gene: TRBJ1-1; abundance: -; CDR3nt: TGTGCCAGTCATCGGCAGGGCACTGAAGCTTTCTTT; CDR3aa: CASHRQGTEAFF
d_gene: TRBD1; v_gene: TRBV4-3; j_gene: TRBJ1-2; abundance: -; CDR3nt: TGCGCCAGCAGCCAAGATCCACCCGCCAGGGGGCTTGACTATGGCTACACCTTC; CDR3aa: CASSQDPPARGLDYGYTF
d_gene: -; v_gene: TRBV7-9; j_gene: TRBJ2-2; abundance: many; CDR3nt: TGTGCCAGCACCCCCCCCACGAGGAACACCGGGGAGCTGTTTTTT; CDR3aa: CASTPPTRNTGELFF
d_gene: -; v_gene: TRBV6-5; j_gene: TRBJ2-7; abundance: -; CDR3nt: TGTGCCAGCAGTTATTTATACGCCTACGAGCAGTACTTC; CDR3aa: CASSYLYAYEQYF
d_gene: TRBD1; v_gene: TRBV18; j_gene: TRBJ1-1; abundance: -; CDR3nt: TGTGCCAGCTCACCACTGGGCAGGGGGAGTGTGGGCACTGAAGCTTTCTTT; CDR3aa: CASSPLGRGSVGTEAFF
d_gene: TRBD1; v_gene: TRBV29-1; j_gene: TRBJ1-1; abundance: -; CDR3nt: TGCAGCGTCGTTAAGGTTGGACAGGGGGCCTCTGAAGCTTTCTTT; CDR3aa: CSVVKVGQGASEAFF
d_gene: -; v_gene: TRBV7-2; j_gene: TRBJ1-2; abundance: once; CDR3nt: TGTGCCAGCAGCTTGGCCCTTGGAGGCAGGGCGGGAGGCTACACCTTC; CDR3aa: CASSLALGGRAGGYTF
d_gene: TRBD2; v_gene: TRBV7-3; j_gene: TRBJ2-7; abundance: -; CDR3nt: TGTGCCAGCAGCTGGGAAGGGACTAGCGGATACGAGCAGTACTTC; CDR3aa: CASSWEGTSGYEQYF
d_gene: -; v_gene: TRBV6-6; j_gene: TRBJ1-3; abundance: -; CDR3nt: TGTGCCAGCAGTTACGGAGACACCGCTGGAAACACCATATATTTT; CDR3aa: CASSYGDTAGNTIYF
d_gene: -; v_gene: TRBV2; j_gene: TRBJ2-1; abundance: -; CDR3nt: TGTGCCAGCGTTCAGAGCTCCTACAATGAGCAGTTCTTC; CDR3aa: CASVQSSYNEQFF